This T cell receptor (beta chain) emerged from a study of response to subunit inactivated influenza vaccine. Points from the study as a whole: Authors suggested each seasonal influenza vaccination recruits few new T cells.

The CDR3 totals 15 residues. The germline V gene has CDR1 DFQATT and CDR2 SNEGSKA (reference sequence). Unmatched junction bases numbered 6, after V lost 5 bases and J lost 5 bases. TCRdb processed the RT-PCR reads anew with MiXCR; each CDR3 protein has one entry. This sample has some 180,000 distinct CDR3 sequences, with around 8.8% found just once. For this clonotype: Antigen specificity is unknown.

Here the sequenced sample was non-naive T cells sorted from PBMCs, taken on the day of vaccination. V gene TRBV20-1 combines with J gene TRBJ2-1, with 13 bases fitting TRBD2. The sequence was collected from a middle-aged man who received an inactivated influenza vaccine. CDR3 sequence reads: CSADTSGGAHNEQFF. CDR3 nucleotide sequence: TGCAGTGCTGACACTAGCGGGGGGGCCCACAATGAGCAGTTCTTC.